The rows below give T cell receptor beta chains drawn from one sample of a study of breast tumors, draining lymph nodes, adjacent tissues. One entry per CDR3 protein, called by TCRdb with MiXCR from the multiplex PCR reads. The table records roughly 130,000 distinct CDR3 sequences, about 20% of them present only once. The source material was axillary lymph node tissue. These receptors came from a female donor with breast cancer. Some clones in this sample may be carry-over from other donors' samples. Both conserved end residues are part of each CDR3. The order of the fields is CDR3 protein, CDR3 DNA, clone size, CDR3 length, D gene, V gene, J gene. The D gene is left open where the match is weak. Expanded clones are given a class, and other clones once, few, many or no size at all.

CDR3 protein: CAWKFPGNQPQHF; CDR3 DNA: TGTGCCTGGAAATTCCCGGGGAATCAGCCCCAGCATTTT; clone size: -; CDR3 length: 13; D gene: -; V gene: TRBV30; J gene: TRBJ1-5
CDR3 protein: CASSQVRTGLSGNTIYF; CDR3 DNA: TGTGCCAGCAGCCAAGTCCGAACAGGGCTCTCTGGAAACACCATATATTTT; clone size: few; CDR3 length: 17; D gene: -; V gene: TRBV3-1; J gene: TRBJ1-3
CDR3 protein: CSASNPRTDTQYF; CDR3 DNA: TGCAGTGCTAGTAATCCGCGCACAGATACGCAGTATTTT; clone size: many; CDR3 length: 13; D gene: -; V gene: TRBV20-1; J gene: TRBJ2-3
CDR3 protein: CASSPPLAGRTFHTQYF; CDR3 DNA: TGTGCCAGTAGTCCGCCACTAGCGGGGCGAACTTTTCATACGCAGTATTTT; clone size: many; CDR3 length: 17; D gene: TRBD2; V gene: TRBV19; J gene: TRBJ2-3
CDR3 protein: CASSTGARGGYTF; CDR3 DNA: TGTGCCAGCAGTACGGGGGCCCGGGGTGGCTACACCTTC; clone size: many; CDR3 length: 13; D gene: -; V gene: TRBV2; J gene: TRBJ1-2
CDR3 protein: CASSSTSSYEQYF; CDR3 DNA: TGTGCCAGCAGTTCGACTAGCTCCTACGAGCAGTACTTC; clone size: many; CDR3 length: 13; D gene: -; V gene: TRBV12-3/TRBV12-4; J gene: TRBJ2-7
CDR3 protein: CASSIGTGASGSYGYTF; CDR3 DNA: TGTGCCAGCAGCATCGGGACAGGAGCGTCTGGGAGCTATGGCTACACCTTC; clone size: -; CDR3 length: 17; D gene: TRBD1; V gene: TRBV5-6; J gene: TRBJ1-2
CDR3 protein: CSAETGGIYEQYF; CDR3 DNA: TGCAGCGCGGAGACAGGGGGGATCTACGAGCAGTACTTC; clone size: many; CDR3 length: 13; D gene: TRBD1; V gene: TRBV20-1; J gene: TRBJ2-7
CDR3 protein: CASSPAADGYGYTF; CDR3 DNA: TGTGCCAGCAGTCCCGCCGCGGACGGTTATGGCTACACCTTC; clone size: many; CDR3 length: 14; D gene: -; V gene: TRBV2; J gene: TRBJ1-2
CDR3 protein: CASSTGGNEQYF; CDR3 DNA: TGTGCCAGCAGCACAGGGGGGAACGAGCAGTACTTC; clone size: -; CDR3 length: 12; D gene: TRBD1; V gene: TRBV2; J gene: TRBJ2-7
CDR3 protein: CATSDPGLAGGPDTQYF; CDR3 DNA: TGTGCCACCAGTGACCCGGGACTAGCGGGAGGGCCAGATACGCAGTATTTT; clone size: -; CDR3 length: 17; D gene: TRBD2; V gene: TRBV24-1; J gene: TRBJ2-3
CDR3 protein: CASIAGQEPGYTF; CDR3 DNA: TGTGCCAGCATTGCAGGGCAGGAACCTGGCTACACCTTC; clone size: many; CDR3 length: 13; D gene: -; V gene: TRBV28; J gene: TRBJ1-2
CDR3 protein: CASSEGGTIEKLFF; CDR3 DNA: TGTGCCAGCAGTGAAGGTGGGACGATAGAAAAACTGTTTTTT; clone size: many; CDR3 length: 14; D gene: -; V gene: TRBV2; J gene: TRBJ1-4
CDR3 protein: CASSLVGTELFF; CDR3 DNA: TGTGCCAGCAGCTTAGTGGGGACCGAGCTGTTTTTT; clone size: many; CDR3 length: 12; D gene: -; V gene: TRBV7-2; J gene: TRBJ2-2
CDR3 protein: CADRTGRSEVRSDTQYF; CDR3 DNA: TGTGCCGATCGGACAGGGAGGTCCGAGGTTAGGTCAGATACGCAGTATTTT; clone size: -; CDR3 length: 17; D gene: TRBD1; V gene: TRBV2; J gene: TRBJ2-3
CDR3 protein: CASSLPSSGDTDTQYF; CDR3 DNA: TGTGCCAGCAGCTTACCTTCTAGCGGAGACACAGATACGCAGTATTTT; clone size: many; CDR3 length: 16; D gene: TRBD2; V gene: TRBV7-9; J gene: TRBJ2-3
CDR3 protein: CSASSSYEQYF; CDR3 DNA: TGCAGTGCTAGCTCCTCTTACGAGCAGTACTTC; clone size: many; CDR3 length: 11; D gene: -; V gene: TRBV20-1; J gene: TRBJ2-7
CDR3 protein: CASTLGGGPTGELFF; CDR3 DNA: TGTGCCAGCACCTTAGGGGGAGGTCCTACCGGGGAGCTGTTTTTT; clone size: many; CDR3 length: 15; D gene: -; V gene: TRBV28; J gene: TRBJ2-2
CDR3 protein: CASSRTGEGYGYTF; CDR3 DNA: TGTGCCAGCAGCCGGACAGGGGAGGGCTATGGCTACACCTTC; clone size: few; CDR3 length: 14; D gene: TRBD1; V gene: TRBV6-4; J gene: TRBJ1-2
CDR3 protein: CASTQYLGAYEQYF; CDR3 DNA: TGTGCCAGCACCCAATACCTAGGGGCGTACGAGCAGTACTTC; clone size: many; CDR3 length: 14; D gene: -; V gene: TRBV6-5; J gene: TRBJ2-7
CDR3 protein: CASSPPSYEQYF; CDR3 DNA: TGTGCCAGCTCACCACCCTCCTACGAGCAGTACTTC; clone size: many; CDR3 length: 12; D gene: -; V gene: TRBV18; J gene: TRBJ2-7
CDR3 protein: CASGPGTGYLGGYTF; CDR3 DNA: TGTGCTAGTGGTCCCGGGACAGGGTATTTGGGTGGCTACACCTTC; clone size: many; CDR3 length: 15; D gene: TRBD1; V gene: TRBV12-5; J gene: TRBJ1-2
CDR3 protein: CASSPGQGYEQYF; CDR3 DNA: TGTGCCAGCAGCCCCGGACAGGGCTACGAGCAGTACTTC; clone size: many; CDR3 length: 13; D gene: TRBD1; V gene: TRBV11-2; J gene: TRBJ2-7
CDR3 protein: CASSTLLGLTGSNQPQHF; CDR3 DNA: TGTGCCAGCTCAACCCTTTTAGGGCTAACCGGCAGCAATCAGCCCCAGCATTTT; clone size: -; CDR3 length: 18; D gene: -; V gene: TRBV6-1; J gene: TRBJ1-5
CDR3 protein: CASRLGAGRYEQYF; CDR3 DNA: TGTGCCAGCAGACTAGGAGCGGGGAGATACGAGCAGTACTTC; clone size: many; CDR3 length: 14; D gene: TRBD2; V gene: TRBV7-2; J gene: TRBJ2-7
CDR3 protein: CAWSALLIAGGPEETQYF; CDR3 DNA: TGTGCCTGGAGTGCCCTTCTAATCGCGGGGGGGCCCGAAGAGACCCAGTACTTC; clone size: -; CDR3 length: 18; D gene: TRBD2; V gene: TRBV30; J gene: TRBJ2-5
CDR3 protein: CASSPRVGAYEQYF; CDR3 DNA: TGCGCCAGCAGCCCCAGGGTAGGGGCCTACGAGCAGTACTTC; clone size: many; CDR3 length: 14; D gene: -; V gene: TRBV5-1; J gene: TRBJ2-7
CDR3 protein: CASSLDRANGYTF; CDR3 DNA: TGCGCCAGCAGCTTGGACAGGGCGAATGGCTACACCTTC; clone size: many; CDR3 length: 13; D gene: -; V gene: TRBV5-1; J gene: TRBJ1-2
CDR3 protein: CASSLVRESTGELFF; CDR3 DNA: TGTGCCAGCAGCTTGGTGCGGGAGAGCACCGGGGAGCTGTTTTTT; clone size: -; CDR3 length: 15; D gene: TRBD2; V gene: TRBV5-4; J gene: TRBJ2-2
CDR3 protein: CASSYRGGNQPQHF; CDR3 DNA: TGTGCCAGCAGTTACCGGGGGGGCAATCAGCCCCAGCATTTT; clone size: few; CDR3 length: 14; D gene: -; V gene: TRBV6-5; J gene: TRBJ1-5
CDR3 protein: CASTLGLAGHQETQYF; CDR3 DNA: TGCGCCAGCACCCTAGGACTAGCGGGACACCAAGAGACCCAGTACTTC; clone size: many; CDR3 length: 16; D gene: TRBD2; V gene: TRBV5-1; J gene: TRBJ2-5
CDR3 protein: CASSADSGITDTQYF; CDR3 DNA: TGCGCCAGCTCCGCCGATAGCGGAATAACAGATACGCAGTATTTT; clone size: many; CDR3 length: 15; D gene: -; V gene: TRBV5-1; J gene: TRBJ2-3
CDR3 protein: CASSKDSNYGYTF; CDR3 DNA: TGTGCCAGCAGTAAGGACAGTAACTATGGCTACACCTTC; clone size: many; CDR3 length: 13; D gene: -; V gene: TRBV6-5; J gene: TRBJ1-2
CDR3 protein: CASSPTGATGNTIYF; CDR3 DNA: TGTGCCAGCAGCCCGACAGGGGCGACTGGAAACACCATATATTTT; clone size: many; CDR3 length: 15; D gene: TRBD1; V gene: TRBV7-2; J gene: TRBJ1-3
CDR3 protein: CASSEGGGTSETQYF; CDR3 DNA: TGTGCCAGCAGTGAAGGAGGGGGTACTTCAGAGACCCAGTACTTC; clone size: many; CDR3 length: 15; D gene: -; V gene: TRBV2; J gene: TRBJ2-5
CDR3 protein: CAGPGGNNQPQHF; CDR3 DNA: TGTGCCGGACCGGGGGGGAACAATCAGCCCCAGCATTTT; clone size: -; CDR3 length: 13; D gene: -; V gene: TRBV2; J gene: TRBJ1-5
CDR3 protein: CASRTPGGPPGEQYF; CDR3 DNA: TGTGCCAGCCGTACCCCGGGGGGACCGCCCGGCGAGCAGTACTTC; clone size: many; CDR3 length: 15; D gene: TRBD2; V gene: TRBV11-2; J gene: TRBJ2-7
CDR3 protein: CASYRLAGANEQFF; CDR3 DNA: TGTGCCAGCTATAGACTAGCGGGAGCCAATGAGCAGTTCTTC; clone size: many; CDR3 length: 14; D gene: TRBD2; V gene: TRBV6-1; J gene: TRBJ2-1
CDR3 protein: CASSTGRGMKETQYF; CDR3 DNA: TGTGCCAGCAGCACAGGACGGGGGATGAAAGAGACCCAGTACTTC; clone size: -; CDR3 length: 15; D gene: -; V gene: TRBV5-4; J gene: TRBJ2-5
CDR3 protein: CASSLLGQGNSPLHF; CDR3 DNA: TGTGCCAGCAGCTTATTAGGACAGGGGAATTCACCCCTCCACTTT; clone size: many; CDR3 length: 15; D gene: TRBD1; V gene: TRBV7-3; J gene: TRBJ1-6
CDR3 protein: CASSEAGQGAGGYTF; CDR3 DNA: TGTGCCAGCAGTGAAGCCGGACAGGGGGCAGGTGGCTACACCTTC; clone size: many; CDR3 length: 15; D gene: TRBD1; V gene: TRBV6-1; J gene: TRBJ1-2
CDR3 protein: CASSPGTANQPQHF; CDR3 DNA: TGTGCCAGTAGTCCAGGGACAGCGAATCAGCCCCAGCATTTT; clone size: many; CDR3 length: 14; D gene: TRBD1; V gene: TRBV19; J gene: TRBJ1-5
CDR3 protein: CSAAEQGALNEQYF; CDR3 DNA: TGCAGCGCTGCGGAGCAGGGGGCTCTCAACGAGCAGTACTTC; clone size: many; CDR3 length: 14; D gene: TRBD1; V gene: TRBV29-1; J gene: TRBJ2-7
CDR3 protein: CAWSVGQGLNVYGYTF; CDR3 DNA: TGTGCCTGGAGTGTAGGACAGGGATTAAACGTCTATGGCTACACCTTC; clone size: -; CDR3 length: 16; D gene: TRBD1; V gene: TRBV30; J gene: TRBJ1-2
CDR3 protein: CASSRDRLSSNYGYTF; CDR3 DNA: TGTGCCAGCTCACGGGACAGGTTGTCTTCTAACTATGGCTACACCTTC; clone size: few; CDR3 length: 16; D gene: TRBD1; V gene: TRBV18; J gene: TRBJ1-2